Listed below are T cell receptor beta chains from one sample, sequenced in a study of vaccination and CD4 T cells after COVID-19. For these TCRs, the target antigens are not known. One entry per CDR3 protein, called by TCRdb with MiXCR from the PCR reads. The sample comprises about 12,000 distinct CDR3 sequences, roughly 30% of which are singletons, and around an eighth rests with the top ten. The starting material was CD4+ T cells from blood, cultured in vitro, obtained after SARS-CoV-2 vaccination. Receptors were obtained from a human donor who had recovered from COVID-19. Both conserved end residues are part of each CDR3. D genes are given only for firm matches. The size of a clone is reported for some rows only, either as once, few or many, or as a class for expanded clones.

J | V | length | size | D | DNA | CDR3
TRBJ1-2 | TRBV29-1 | 14 | - | - | TGCAGCGTCCATACGGGCCTACTAACGGGAGGCTACACCTTC | CSVHTGLLTGGYTF
TRBJ2-5 | TRBV24-1 | 16 | medium-sized | - | TGTGCCACCAGTGACCCTGGGACTGCAGCCCAAGAGACCCAGTACTTC | CATSDPGTAAQETQYF
TRBJ2-1 | TRBV29-1 | 14 | few | - | TGCAGCGCCCGCTGGGCACCTACCTACAATGAGCAGTTCTTC | CSARWAPTYNEQFF
TRBJ1-6 | TRBV7-2 | 15 | few | - | TGTGCCAGCAGCTTAAGGACAGACTATAATTCACCCCTCCACTTT | CASSLRTDYNSPLHF
TRBJ1-5 | TRBV27 | 13 | - | - | TGTGCCAGCAGTCGACAGGTCTATCAGCCCCAGCATTTT | CASSRQVYQPQHF
TRBJ1-3 | TRBV24-1 | 14 | few | - | TGTGCCACCAGAGGGGACCGCTCTGGAAACACCATATATTTT | CATRGDRSGNTIYF
TRBJ1-2 | TRBV28 | 15 | few | - | TGTGCCAGCAGCGCCCCCGGGACATACAACTATGGCTACACCTTC | CASSAPGTYNYGYTF
TRBJ1-1 | TRBV7-2 | 12 | few | - | TGTGCCAGCAGCTTATTAATCCCGGGGGTTGTCTTT | CASSLLIPGVVF
TRBJ2-5 | TRBV12-3/TRBV12-4 | 14 | few | - | TGTGCCAGCAGTCCGGGTAGGGGACTGGAGACCCAGTACTTC | CASSPGRGLETQYF
TRBJ1-1 | TRBV6-1 | 15 | - | - | TGTGCCAGCAGCTCGGACAGAATGATGAACACTGAAGCTTTCTTT | CASSSDRMMNTEAFF
TRBJ2-3 | TRBV12-3/TRBV12-4 | 15 | - | TRBD2 | TGTGCCAGCACCCCCCTAGCGGGTTACACAGATACGCAGTATTTT | CASTPLAGYTDTQYF
TRBJ1-1 | TRBV6-1 | 15 | medium-sized | - | TGTGCCAGCAGTGCAAATGGAGCGGGGAACACTGAAGCTTTCTTT | CASSANGAGNTEAFF
TRBJ1-5 | TRBV28 | 17 | - | - | TGTGCCAGCAGCCGCTCGGGGACCCAAAAAAAATATCAGCCCCAGCATTTT | CASSRSGTQKKYQPQHF
TRBJ2-7 | TRBV6-5 | 15 | few | TRBD1 | TGTGCCAGCAGTTTTCCCGACAGGGCCCCCTACGAGCAGTACTTC | CASSFPDRAPYEQYF
TRBJ2-2 | TRBV6-5 | 14 | - | - | TGTGCCAGCAGTTACAGGGGGGGGACCGGGGAGCTGTTTTTT | CASSYRGGTGELFF
TRBJ1-1 | TRBV15 | 14 | - | - | TGTGCCACCAGCAGAGGCGGGGCTCGCACTGAAGCTTTCTTT | CATSRGGARTEAFF
TRBJ2-7 | TRBV24-1 | 14 | - | TRBD1 | TGTGCCACCAGTGATGGGACAGGGATCTACGAGCAGTACTTC | CATSDGTGIYEQYF
TRBJ2-3 | TRBV28 | 12 | few | - | TGTGCCAGCGGGGCCGGACCAGATACGCAGTATTTT | CASGAGPDTQYF
TRBJ2-6 | TRBV19 | 16 | few | TRBD2 | TGTGCCAGTAGTTCCCGGGGGGGATCTGGGGCCAACGTCCTGACTTTC | CASSSRGGSGANVLTF
TRBJ2-1 | TRBV10-3 | 14 | - | TRBD2 | TGTGCCATCAGAAGGACTAGCGGAGACAATGAGCAGTTCTTC | CAIRRTSGDNEQFF
TRBJ2-1 | TRBV19 | 14 | few | TRBD2 | TGTGCCAGTACGGGCGGGAGGTCCTACAATGAGCAGTTCTTC | CASTGGRSYNEQFF
TRBJ2-3 | TRBV7-6 | 11 | - | - | TGTGCCAGCGGAGTTACAGATACGCAGTATTTT | CASGVTDTQYF
TRBJ2-1 | TRBV2 | 14 | - | - | TGTGCCAGCAGTGGGATGAGCTCCTACAATGAGCAGTTCTTC | CASSGMSSYNEQFF
TRBJ2-3 | TRBV5-6 | 16 | - | TRBD2 | TGTGCCAGCAGCCCCTCCGGACTAGCGGGGGCAGATACGCAGTATTTT | CASSPSGLAGADTQYF
TRBJ2-3 | TRBV20-1 | 13 | - | TRBD2 | TGCAGTGCAGAGCGGGGAGGAGTAGATACGCAGTATTTT | CSAERGGVDTQYF
TRBJ2-2 | TRBV7-9 | 15 | - | - | TGTGCCAGCAGCCCCCGCCTGATGGGGGGCGGGGAGCTGTTTTTT | CASSPRLMGGGELFF
TRBJ2-3 | TRBV5-1 | 12 | - | - | TGCGCCAGCAGCCTCCCTACAGATACGCAGTATTTT | CASSLPTDTQYF
TRBJ2-3 | TRBV6-1 | 15 | - | - | TGTGCCAGCGGGAAGTGGGGCGGGATAACAGATACGCAGTATTTT | CASGKWGGITDTQYF
TRBJ1-6 | TRBV27 | 15 | few | - | TGTGCCAGCAGTTTCAGGGGACCATATAATTCACCCCTCCACTTT | CASSFRGPYNSPLHF
TRBJ2-6 | TRBV20-1 | 16 | - | - | TGCAGTGCTATCGTGGAGCGGCTCTCTGGGGCCAACGTCCTGACTTTC | CSAIVERLSGANVLTF
TRBJ2-4 | TRBV6-2/TRBV6-3 | 15 | few | - | TGTGCCAGCAGGATCTCGAATGTAGCCAAAAACATTCAGTACTTC | CASRISNVAKNIQYF
TRBJ1-5 | TRBV19 | 15 | few | - | TGTGCCACATCCCTTAGGGGGGGTGGTAATCAGCCCCAGCATTTT | CATSLRGGGNQPQHF
TRBJ2-7 | TRBV6-5 | 16 | few | TRBD2 | TGTGCCAGCAGTTACTCGTCTAGCGGGACCTTCTACGAGCAGTACTTC | CASSYSSSGTFYEQYF
TRBJ1-1 | TRBV24-1 | 13 | few | - | TGTGCCACCAGTGATTTGCGGGAGGGAAAAGCTTTCTTT | CATSDLREGKAFF
TRBJ2-7 | TRBV27 | 13 | few | - | TGTGCCAGCAGACCGGGACGTCGATACGAGCAGTACTTC | CASRPGRRYEQYF
TRBJ1-2 | TRBV20-1 | 12 | - | - | TGCAGTGCTAGAAGCGACGATGTTGGCTACACCTTC | CSARSDDVGYTF
TRBJ2-7 | TRBV28 | 19 | once | TRBD2 | TGTGCCAGCAGTCCCACCCCCGGGACTAGCGGGAGCCAAGCCTACGAGCAGTACTTC | CASSPTPGTSGSQAYEQYF
TRBJ2-1 | TRBV6-1 | 16 | - | TRBD2 | TGTGCCAGCAGTCAAGCCGGGACTAGCGGGAGAAATGAGCAGTTCTTC | CASSQAGTSGRNEQFF
TRBJ2-2 | TRBV4-2 | 21 | - | - | TGTGCCAGCAGCCAAGGTCTCGGGTATGGCGGAAAGGGATATAACACCGGGGAGCTGTTTTTT | CASSQGLGYGGKGYNTGELFF
TRBJ2-7 | TRBV19 | 15 | few | TRBD2 | TGTGCCAGTAGGACTAGCGGGACTTCCCTCTACGAGCAGTACTTC | CASRTSGTSLYEQYF
TRBJ1-5 | TRBV20-1 | 14 | - | - | TGCAGTGCTAGGGATCCTAATAGCAATCAGCCCCAGCATTTT | CSARDPNSNQPQHF
TRBJ2-4 | TRBV4-1 | 16 | - | - | TGCGCCAGCAGCCAAGATGGCGGGCAGATTAAAAACATTCAGTACTTC | CASSQDGGQIKNIQYF
TRBJ1-2 | TRBV20-1 | 13 | - | - | TGCAGTGCTAGTGTTAAGGCTAACTATGGCTACACCTTC | CSASVKANYGYTF
TRBJ2-1 | TRBV15 | 13 | few | - | TGTGCCACCAGCAGAGATCAAGGGATGCTACAGTTCTTC | CATSRDQGMLQFF